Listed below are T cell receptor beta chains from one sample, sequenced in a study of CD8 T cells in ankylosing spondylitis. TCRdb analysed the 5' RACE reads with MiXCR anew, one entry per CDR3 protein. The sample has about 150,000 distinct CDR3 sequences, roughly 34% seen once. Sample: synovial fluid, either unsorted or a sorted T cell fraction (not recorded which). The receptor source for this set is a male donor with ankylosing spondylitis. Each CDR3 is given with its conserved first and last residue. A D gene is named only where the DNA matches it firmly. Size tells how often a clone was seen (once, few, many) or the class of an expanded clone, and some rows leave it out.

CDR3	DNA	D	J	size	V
CASSRGERNTGELFF	TGCGCCAGCAGCCGCGGAGAAAGGAACACCGGGGAGCTGTTTTTT	NA	TRBJ2-2	once	TRBV5-1
CASTGPTNEQFF	TGTGCCAGCACCGGCCCGACCAATGAGCAGTTCTTC	NA	TRBJ2-1	NA	TRBV2
CASSLLGQGANIQYF	TGTGCCAGCAGTTTATTGGGACAGGGGGCGAACATTCAGTACTTC	TRBD1	TRBJ2-4	NA	TRBV27
CASSVQGSYEQYF	TGCGCCAGCAGCGTGCAGGGGTCCTACGAGCAGTACTTC	NA	TRBJ2-7	medium-sized	TRBV5-1
CASSERDRVDYGYTF	TGTGCCAGCAGCGAAAGAGACAGGGTAGACTATGGCTACACCTTC	TRBD1	TRBJ1-2	NA	TRBV9
CASSTDPRGEQYF	TGTGCCAGCAGCACCGACCCCAGGGGCGAGCAGTACTTC	NA	TRBJ2-7	NA	TRBV21-1
CASRPIAGVEQFF	TGCGCCAGCAGACCTATAGCGGGAGTAGAGCAGTTCTTC	TRBD2	TRBJ2-1	NA	TRBV23-1
CASSQGTGGSYNEQFF	TGCGCCAGCAGCCAAGGTACAGGGGGTTCCTACAATGAGCAGTTCTTC	TRBD1	TRBJ2-1	many	TRBV4-3
CASSESGTNIQYF	TGCGCCAGCAGTGAGTCGGGGACCAACATTCAGTACTTC	NA	TRBJ2-4	many	TRBV10-2
CASSLGQGPTGDEQFF	TGCGCCAGCAGCTTGGGACAGGGGCCTACCGGGGATGAGCAGTTCTTC	TRBD1	TRBJ2-1	NA	TRBV5-1
CASRTSGQGRTPLHF	TGTGCCAGCAGAACCTCCGGACAGGGTAGGACACCCCTCCACTTT	TRBD1	TRBJ1-6	few	TRBV28
CASRAPVGAGSYNSPLHF	TGTGCCAGCAGGGCCCCGGTCGGCGCAGGCTCCTATAATTCACCCCTCCACTTT	NA	TRBJ1-6	few	TRBV6-1
CASSPLADSYEQYF	TGTGCCAGCTCACCACTAGCGGACTCCTACGAGCAGTACTTC	NA	TRBJ2-7	NA	TRBV18
CASSGTGSNYGYTF	TGTGCCAGCAGTGGGACAGGGAGTAACTATGGCTACACCTTC	TRBD1	TRBJ1-2	NA	TRBV28